This is a list of T cell receptor beta chains from one sample in a study of T cells after yellow fever vaccination. MiXCR, applied by TCRdb to the 5' RACE reads, yields one record per CDR3 protein. The sample has 75,000 to 100,000 distinct CDR3 sequences, roughly 8.2% seen once; the top ten hold roughly 15%. Material: CD8+ T cells not binding an NS4B(214-222) dextramer, sorted from PBMCs, obtained less than 16 days after the first yellow fever vaccination. These receptor sequences come from a man aged 18 to 29 who received the YFV17D yellow fever vaccine. Each CDR3 is given with its conserved first and last residue. Each record gives: D gene, J gene, clone size, V gene, CDR3 protein, CDR3 DNA. A D gene is named only where the DNA matches it firmly. Clone size is not always given. Where it is, it says once, few, many or a class for expanded clones.

- TRBJ1-5 few TRBV4-3 CASSQDPLGGSNQPQHF TGCGCCAGCAGCCAAGATCCTCTGGGGGGTAGCAATCAGCCCCAGCATTTT
TRBD1 TRBJ2-1 - TRBV7-9 CASSSGQGDYNEQFF TGTGCCAGCAGCAGCGGACAGGGGGACTACAATGAGCAGTTCTTC
TRBD1 TRBJ2-3 - TRBV5-1 CASRGGQGTDTQYF TGCGCCAGCAGAGGTGGACAGGGCACAGATACGCAGTATTTT
- TRBJ2-1 - TRBV6-2/TRBV6-3 CASLGPGESSYNEQFF TGTGCCAGCTTAGGCCCCGGGGAAAGCTCCTACAATGAGCAGTTCTTC
TRBD2 TRBJ2-1 few TRBV10-1 CASSEAPGLAGNEQFF TGCGCCAGCAGTGAAGCACCGGGACTAGCGGGCAATGAGCAGTTCTTC
- TRBJ2-1 once TRBV21-1 CASSKGSTNTTYNEQFF TGTGCCAGCAGCAAAGGTTCAACTAACACCACCTACAATGAGCAGTTCTTC
- TRBJ1-2 few TRBV27 CASSISPGNWGYTF TGTGCCAGCAGTATTTCCCCAGGGAATTGGGGCTACACCTTC
- TRBJ2-3 few TRBV20-1 CSARDKYTQYF TGCAGTGCTAGAGACAAGTATACGCAGTATTTT
TRBD1 TRBJ2-7 many TRBV10-1 CASSESGQGGEQYF TGCGCCAGCAGTGAGTCGGGACAGGGAGGCGAGCAGTACTTC
- TRBJ2-2 few TRBV6-2/TRBV6-3 CASSYPSEGHNTGELFF TGTGCCAGCAGTTACCCCTCCGAGGGACACAACACCGGGGAGCTGTTTTTT
TRBD1 TRBJ2-1 - TRBV10-3 CAISEFAPGQGYEQFF TGTGCCATCAGTGAGTTCGCACCGGGACAGGGCTATGAGCAGTTCTTC
- TRBJ2-5 few TRBV15 CATSGAGPQETQYF TGTGCCACCAGCGGCGCGGGACCACAAGAGACCCAGTACTTC
- TRBJ2-7 few TRBV7-2 CASSFASSRYEQYF TGTGCCAGCAGCTTCGCGTCGAGTCGCTACGAGCAGTACTTC
- TRBJ2-7 few TRBV4-3 CASSQDRGSLSYEQYF TGCGCCAGCAGCCAAGACAGGGGCTCCCTCTCCTACGAGCAGTACTTC
- TRBJ1-1 few TRBV4-3 CASSQTGYTEAFF TGCGCCAGCAGCCAAACAGGTTACACTGAAGCTTTCTTT
- TRBJ1-1 many TRBV6-5 CASSYNPLTEAFF TGTGCCAGCAGTTACAACCCGTTGACTGAAGCTTTCTTT
- TRBJ2-4 - TRBV24-1 CATSDGLNGATKNIQYF TGTGCCACCAGTGACGGCCTAAATGGGGCGACCAAAAACATTCAGTACTTC
- TRBJ2-4 - TRBV6-2/TRBV6-3 CASSYDYLAKNIQYF TGTGCCAGCAGTTACGACTATCTAGCCAAAAACATTCAGTACTTC
TRBD2 TRBJ2-1 few TRBV4-3 CASSHGGGTEQFF TGCGCCAGCAGCCACGGGGGGGGGACAGAGCAGTTCTTC
- TRBJ2-3 few TRBV4-3 CASSQDLLGHLTDTQYF TGCGCCAGCAGCCAAGATCTTTTAGGACACCTGACAGATACGCAGTATTTT
- TRBJ1-3 few TRBV3-1 CASSQDRISGNTIYF TGTGCCAGCAGCCAAGATAGAATCTCTGGAAACACCATATATTTT
TRBD1 TRBJ2-5 many TRBV29-1 CSVTRDRVGETQYF TGCAGCGTTACCCGGGACAGGGTCGGGGAGACCCAGTACTTC
TRBD1 TRBJ1-4 - TRBV15 CATSRAGRGAGNEKLFF TGTGCCACCAGCAGAGCGGGCAGGGGGGCTGGTAATGAAAAACTGTTTTTT
TRBD1 TRBJ1-4 - TRBV27 CASSGGQGAEKLFF TGTGCCAGCAGTGGTGGACAGGGTGCTGAAAAACTGTTTTTT
- TRBJ1-1 few TRBV7-9 CASSGSDPTTIEAFF TGTGCCAGCAGCGGTAGCGACCCAACAACAATTGAAGCTTTCTTT
- TRBJ1-2 - TRBV6-1 CASSPALGGRNYGYTF TGTGCCAGCAGCCCGGCGTTGGGGGGCCGGAACTATGGCTACACCTTC
- TRBJ1-2 - TRBV27 CASSLQAGLYGYTF TGTGCCAGCAGTTTACAGGCAGGACTCTATGGCTACACCTTC
- TRBJ2-3 few TRBV5-4 CASSNQWEISTDTQYF TGTGCCAGCAGTAACCAGTGGGAGATTAGCACAGATACGCAGTATTTT